Given below is one T cell receptor (beta chain) in context. Its antigen has not been determined. The record has no base qualities; no much larger clone is one base away. Sample treatment or condition, as interpreted from the label and publication: oral pan-JAK inhibitor, 5-10 mg twice daily. Peripheral blood and lesional scalp punch biopsies were obtained from patients with alopecia areata. PBMCs were isolated by density centrifugation and stained for CD3, CD4 and CD8, after which CD4+ and CD8+ T cells were sorted on a FACSAria. The data are from a study of CD8+ T cells in alopecia areata (dated by TCRdb to the late 2010s). Some background on the complete study: The treated patients took part in an open-label pilot trial in which moderate-to-severe alopecia areata was treated with oral tofacitinib at 5 to 10 mg twice daily. For the treated patients, the SALT score, which quantifies what percentage of scalp surface area is affected, served as the measure of disease severity. Amplification of TCRbeta CDR3 regions was done by immunoSEQ multiplex PCR using 35 Vbeta forward primers and 13 Jbeta reverse primers. On the human side, TCRbeta sequencing was run on scalp tissue and on sorted CD4+ and CD8+ peripheral blood T cells from healthy controls and from alopecia areata patients with either patchy or totalis/universalis disease. Patients on tofacitinib were biopsied at baseline and after 4 and 24 weeks of treatment, and several of the patients also had a later scalp biopsy. High-throughput TCRbeta sequencing was used to examine T cell clonal expansion in alopecia areata in both the C3H/HeJ mouse model and human patients. Tofacitinib was given for 6 to 18 months, followed by 6 months of follow-up off drug to assess delayed response and recurrence. RNA was extracted with the PAXgene miRNA kit for fixed scalp, the miRNeasy kit for PBMCs, and the RNeasy kit for mouse skin. Clonality in the scalp was compared among normal scalp (n=4), patchy alopecia areata scalp (n=8), and alopecia totalis/universalis scalp (n=8).

Results and caveats for the whole study, not just this receptor: Tofacitinib significantly lowered scalp clonality and the number of expanded CD8+ clones among the top 100 scalp clones. Because the treated cohort was small and included a single nonresponder, larger studies are needed to assess links between baseline CD8+ expansion and response. Unlike mouse skin, which is dominated by gammadelta T cells, normal human skin has resident alphabeta T cells that are also sequenced, and this complicates analysis of the scalp TCR repertoire. TCR sequences shared between patients were less clear than in mice, possibly partly because of HLA diversity in the patient population. Many expanded lesional clones persisted in scalp and blood during tofacitinib treatment, which may partly explain relapse after stopping treatment. Compared with normal scalp, lesional scalp had higher clonality and more expanded CD8+ clones, particularly in alopecia totalis/universalis, a pattern that suggests antigenic drive.

Library construction relied on the immunoSEQ multiplex PCR assay. To provide template for TCR sequencing, every sample had RNA extracted and reverse transcribed into cDNA. First-strand cDNA was synthesized using SuperScript III with a 2:1 mix of oligo-dT and random hexamers. A synthetic immune receptor repertoire was used to measure amplification bias, and any remaining bias was corrected computationally. On the study's bioinformatics: Raw reads were preprocessed to remove errors, and CDR3 was defined according to IMGT conventions as the region from the conserved cysteine to phenylalanine. Clonality was computed as 1 minus the Shannon entropy, with the entropy normalized by log2 of the number of productive unique TCRs. CD4 or CD8 identity of scalp clones was inferred by cross-referencing scalp TCRbeta sequences with sorted blood CD4 and CD8 repertoires. This is the immuneACCESS table as TCRdb keeps it, with only in-frame sequences that have V and J called. A part of the clones is gone; compared with another copy, unresolved V genes explain less than half, and the rest is unexplained. The DNA was the basis for D and trimming; V, J and clone size are from that table. In this sample the table shows hundreds of thousands of clones, approximately 72% of which occur a single time. 1% to 1.5% of the sample is held by the ten biggest clonotypes.

This TCR was recovered from a human donor with alopecia areata. This material consisted of CD4+ T cells sorted from blood, taken at roughly week 45, from a patient treated with tofacitinib.

The nucleotide sequence reads as follows: TGCAGCGTGGACAGGGACTATGGCTACACCTTC. This sequence encodes CSVDRDYGYTF. The V gene is TRBV29-1 and the J gene is TRBJ1-2; the central 8 bases match TRBD1. The CDR3 covers 11 residues, taking in both the cysteine and the phenylalanine. Solely the CDR3 DNA is kept, with 33 bases framed from the first base. Unmatched junction bases come to 0, with V trimmed by 6 bases and J by 3 bases. Via the germline V gene, CDR1 is SQVTM and CDR2 ANQGSEA. Full variable domain (CDR3 extended with the reference TRBV29-1 and TRBJ1-2 proteins): SAVISQKPSRDICQRGTSLTIQCQVDSQVTMMFWYRQQPGQSLTLIATANQGSEATYESGFVIDKFPISRPNLTFSTLTVSNMSPEDSSIYLCSVDRDYGYTFGSGTRLTVV.